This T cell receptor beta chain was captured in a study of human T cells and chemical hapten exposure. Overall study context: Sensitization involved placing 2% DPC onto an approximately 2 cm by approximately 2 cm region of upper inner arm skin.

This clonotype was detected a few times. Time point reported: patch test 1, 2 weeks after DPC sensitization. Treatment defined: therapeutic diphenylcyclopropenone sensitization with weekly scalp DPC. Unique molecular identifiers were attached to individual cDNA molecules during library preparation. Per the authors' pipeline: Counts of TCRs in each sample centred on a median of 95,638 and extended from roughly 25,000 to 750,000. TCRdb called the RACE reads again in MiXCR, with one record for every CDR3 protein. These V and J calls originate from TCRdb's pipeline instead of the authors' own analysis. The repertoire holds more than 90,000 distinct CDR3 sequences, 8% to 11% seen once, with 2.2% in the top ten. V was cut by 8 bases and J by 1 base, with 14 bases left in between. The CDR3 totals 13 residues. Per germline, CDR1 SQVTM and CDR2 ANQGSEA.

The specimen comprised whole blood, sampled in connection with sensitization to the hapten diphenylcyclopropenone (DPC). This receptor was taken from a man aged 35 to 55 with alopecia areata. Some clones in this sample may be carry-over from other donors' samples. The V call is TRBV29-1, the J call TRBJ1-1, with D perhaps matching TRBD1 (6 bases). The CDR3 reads CSIRPQGNTEAFF. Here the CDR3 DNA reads TGCAGCATCCGGCCACAGGGGAACACTGAAGCTTTCTTT. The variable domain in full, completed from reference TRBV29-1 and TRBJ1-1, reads SAVISQKPSRDICQRGTSLTIQCQVDSQVTMMFWYRQQPGQSLTLIATANQGSEATYESGFVIDKFPISRPNLTFSTLTVSNMSPEDSSIYLCSIRPQGNTEAFFGQGTRLTVV.